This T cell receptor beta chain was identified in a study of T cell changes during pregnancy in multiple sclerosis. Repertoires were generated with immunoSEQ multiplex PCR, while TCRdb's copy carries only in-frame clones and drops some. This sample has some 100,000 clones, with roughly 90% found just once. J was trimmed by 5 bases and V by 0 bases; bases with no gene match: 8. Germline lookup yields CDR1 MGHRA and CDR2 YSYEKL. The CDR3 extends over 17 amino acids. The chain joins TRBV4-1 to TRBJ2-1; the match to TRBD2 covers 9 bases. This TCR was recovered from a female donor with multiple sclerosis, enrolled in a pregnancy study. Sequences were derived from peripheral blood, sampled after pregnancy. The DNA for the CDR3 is TGCGCCAGCAGCCAAGATTTGGCTAGCGGGACGCACAATGAGCAGTTCTTC. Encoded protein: CASSQDLASGTHNEQFF.